These 12 T cell receptor beta chains originate from one sample sequenced in a study of blood T cell repertoires in COVID-19. Only in-frame clones appear in the TCRdb table, and some are missing; sequencing was by immunoSEQ multiplex PCR. The sample consists of 110,000 or so clones, 81% of them appearing once. Sequencing used peripheral blood. These receptors were obtained from a man between 50 and 59 years old with acute or convalescent COVID-19.

This sequence joins TRBV5-6 and TRBJ2-3; perhaps TRBD2 as D (7 bases). The ends were cut back, 3 bases at V and 1 base at J, with 12 bases in the middle. The CDR3 is 15 amino acids. Germline CDR1 is SGHDT and CDR2 is YYEEEE. Written as DNA, the CDR3 is TGTGCCAGCAGCTCGCGGGGGCTACGCACAGATACGCAGTATTTT. This sequence encodes CASSSRGLRTDTQYF.

This sequence joins TRBV3-1 (or the pseudogene TRBV3-2) and TRBJ1-1, with 8 bases fitting TRBD1. CDR1 is LGHDT, CDR2 YNNKEL, per germline (reference sequence). The CDR3 has 16 amino acids. The V gene end was trimmed by 1 base and the J gene end by 6 bases; junction bases not matched to a gene: 10. This chain's CDR3 is CASSQVVRQGAAEAFF. The CDR3 DNA is TGTGCCAGCAGCCAAGTAGTGAGGCAGGGGGCCGCTGAAGCTTTCTTT.

The genes are TRBV27 and TRBJ1-4; TRBD1 matches 9 bases. The CDR3 runs 13 residues. The germline V gene has CDR1 MNHEY and CDR2 SMNVEV (reference sequence). Trimming cost V 4 bases and J 8 bases; bases outside gene matches: 2. CDR3 residues: CASSWTGEEKLFF. Written as DNA, the CDR3 is TGTGCCAGCAGTTGGACAGGGGAGGAAAAACTGTTTTTT.

This chain uses TRBV21-1 with TRBJ1-2; the table's D call of TRBD1 was not tested on the DNA. TRBV21-1 is a documented pseudogene. The CDR3 sequence is 19 residues long. The CDR3 loop is CASSKAPFAGKGSNYGYTF. The CDR3, as DNA: TGTGCCAGCAGCAAAGCCCCCTTTGCAGGGAAGGGTTCCAACTATGGCTACACCTTC.

This clone was counted a single time. J is TRBJ2-3 and V is TRBV7-9; 7 nucleotides align to TRBD1. The germline gives CDR1 SEHNR, CDR2 FQNEAQ (reference sequence). J lost 4 bases, V lost 1 base, and 5 bases had no gene match. The CDR3 runs 15 residues. In nucleotides, the CDR3 is TGTGCCAGCAGCTTAGGGACAGGTATATCAGATACGCAGTATTTT. Translating gives CASSLGTGISDTQYF.

This chain joins TRBV6-5 and TRBJ1-1; D unresolved. Trimming removed 3 bases at V and 2 bases at J, with 10 bases between. Germline V gives CDR1 MNHEY, CDR2 SVGAGI. The CDR3 covers 14 residues. CDR3 nucleotide sequence: TGTGCCAGCAGTTATGGCGGGAGTAACACTGAAGCTTTCTTT. Translating it yields CASSYGGSNTEAFF.

The count of this clone is one. This rearrangement joins TRBV29-1 to TRBJ2-2; no definite D call. Germline CDR1 reads SQVTM; CDR2 reads ANQGSEA. V gave up 2 bases and J gave up 5 bases, with 9 bases separating them. This CDR3 spans 13 amino acids. CDR3 sequence reads: CSVESKQTGELFF. The CDR3 nucleotides are TGCAGCGTTGAATCGAAACAGACCGGGGAGCTGTTTTTT.

J is TRBJ1-4 and V is TRBV27; possibly TRBD1 for D (5 bases). The CDR3 consists of 14 residues. Germline-derived CDR1 and CDR2 are MNHEY and SMNVEV (reference sequence). V was clipped by 3 bases and J by 7 bases, with 12 bases between them. The CDR3 loop is CASSFRGGSEKLFF. The CDR3 DNA sequence: TGTGCCAGCAGTTTTCGGGGGGGGAGTGAAAAACTGTTTTTT. The entire variable domain, with the rest obtained from reference TRBV27 and TRBJ1-4, is as follows: EAQVTQNPRYLITVTGKKLTVTCSQNMNHEYMSWYRQDPGLGLRQIYYSMNVEVTDKGDVPEGYKVSRKEKRNFPLILESPSPNQTSLYFCASSFRGGSEKLFFGSGTQLSVL.

The J gene is TRBJ1-6, the V gene TRBV30; weak D call: TRBD1 (5 bases). This CDR3 spans 13 amino acids. Germline assignment: CDR1 GTSNPN and CDR2 SVGIG (reference sequence). The germline V and J ends were trimmed by 3 bases and 5 bases, with 8 bases remaining between them. The CDR3 sequence is CAWRDTHNSPLHF. CDR3 coding DNA: TGTGCCTGGAGGGACACTCATAATTCACCCCTCCACTTT.

The rearrangement links TRBV30 to TRBJ1-4; D remains unclear. The CDR3 has 13 residues. The V gene lost 7 bases and the J gene lost 0 bases, with 9 bases spanning the gap. The germline gives CDR1 GTSNPN, CDR2 SVGIG (reference sequence). The CDR3 nucleotides read TGTGCCTCCTCCCAGTCAACTAATGAAAAACTGTTTTTT. Protein sequence: CASSQSTNEKLFF.

This clone was recorded once. The chain is built from TRBV6-6 and TRBJ1-5; weak D call: TRBD1 (6 bases). The CDR3 has 14 amino acids. V was pared by 2 bases and J by 4 bases, with 9 bases between. CDR1 MNHNY and CDR2 SVGAGI come from the germline V gene (reference sequence). The CDR3 sequence is CASSYPGVNQPQHF. For the CDR3, the DNA is TGTGCCAGCAGTTACCCAGGGGTAAATCAGCCCCAGCATTTT.

The rearrangement joins TRBV5-4 to TRBJ2-2, with D possibly TRBD1 on 7 matching bases. This CDR3 contains 16 residues. V lost 0 bases, J lost 3 bases, and 12 bases lay in between. Germline V CDR1 and CDR2: SGHNT, YYREEE (reference sequence). The CDR3 DNA reads TGTGCCAGCAGCTTGGCGGGGGACAGATACACCGGGGAGCTGTTTTTT. Translated, it gives CASSLAGDRYTGELFF.